This T cell receptor beta chain was recorded in a study of T cell clones after liver transplantation (dated by TCRdb to about 2019). With respect to the entire study: The samples were obtained from ITN030ST, a randomized trial that attempted immunosuppression withdrawal within 2 years after liver transplantation. Donor-reactive T cell clones were identified by TCRbeta sequencing following a pre-transplant mixed lymphocyte reaction and were subsequently tracked in post-transplant blood. As an antigen-independent comparator for the donor-reactive sequences, third party-reactive TCRbeta sequences from pre-transplant MLRs were identified as well. Three of the eight recipients were HCV-positive; the others were transplanted for non-autoimmune, non-viral indications. The subjects received no induction therapy and were kept on standard immunosuppression until randomization at 12-24 months post-transplant. To count as tolerant, a recipient had to stay completely off immunosuppression for at least one year without liver enzymes climbing beyond twice the upper limit of normal. Blood samples were collected pre-transplant, pre-randomization before withdrawal, and post-randomization after either complete withdrawal or failed withdrawal. Of the 8 liver transplant recipients making up the studied cohort, 3 were classified as tolerant and 5 as non-tolerant. What the research found in general, with its limitations: In 5 of 8 subjects, circulating donor-reactive CD4 TCRbeta sequences decreased significantly after transplant, regardless of tolerance or HCV status. Because allograft tissue specimens were not available, migration of donor-reactive T cells into the graft, rather than deletion, may have occurred. A greater decline was seen for donor-reactive sequences than for third party-reactive sequences, suggesting partial antigen-specific deletion unrelated to withdrawal success. In a couple of subjects, low numbers of available donor cells limited the measurable donor-reactive repertoire. After accounting for repertoire turnover, donor-reactive detection was significantly reduced in 7 of 8 subjects for CD4 and 8 of 8 for CD8. Conclusions were preliminary, limited by small, heterogeneous patient numbers and non-standardized post-transplant time points.

High-throughput TCRbeta CDR3 sequencing of frozen genomic DNA was performed by immunoSEQ, with PCR amplification, mapping, bias correction and internal controls included. Processing in the source paper ran as follows. Only productive rearrangements were retained, and each unique TCRbeta sequence was defined by its CDR3 nucleotide sequence together with its V and J gene. Donor-reactive sequences required at least 5-fold expansion in CFSE-low cells versus unstimulated pre-transplant cells and at least 0.01% frequency. Minimum frequency thresholds were set for each subject based on the unstimulated sample with the lowest template count, ensuring at least 90% detection power. Jensen-Shannon divergence between the top 1000 TCRbeta sequences after and before transplant was used to measure repertoire turnover. Changes in detection of donor-reactive sequences were assessed with two-sided Fisher's exact tests. Not all clones reach the TCRdb copy of this immuneACCESS table, which keeps in-frame sequences only. Checked studies attribute under half of the gap to unresolved V genes and leave the rest unexplained. The DNA was the basis for D and trimming; V, J and clone size are from that table. For this sample the table gives approximately 65,000 clones, of which 92% were detected only once. The ten largest clones take up 0.9% to 1% of the sample.

To note about this clone: Its antigen remains undetermined. No much larger clone exists at a distance of one base, and base qualities are not known.

From a lookup of the germline V gene (reference sequence), CDR1 and CDR2 are SEHNR and FQNEAQ. The CDR3 starts with the cysteine, ends with the phenylalanine, and has 16 residues. The CDR3 DNA has 48 bases and is translated from base 1. Trimming at the junction amounts to 3 bases on V and 5 bases on J, and the germline ends lie 17 bases apart. Unstimulated PBMCs, after thawing, were stained for CD3, CD4 and CD8 and then FACS-sorted into CD3+CD4+ and CD3+CD8+ populations. All 8 studied subjects were randomized to withdrawal of immunosuppression. Genomic DNA was isolated with the Qiagen DNeasy Blood and Tissue Kit.

The sample in question was CD4+ T cells from blood, obtained less than 27 months after liver transplant. The sequence was collected from a human patient who received a liver transplant. After a transplant, some T cells may be the graft donor's own cells. The chain employs TRBV7-9 and TRBJ2-1, and possibly TRBD2, on 6 matching bases. The nucleotide sequence is TGTGCCAGCAGCTTTCCGAAGGGGAGGCCAAACAATGAGCAGTTCTTC. Its amino acids are CASSFPKGRPNNEQFF.